Below are 20 T cell receptor beta chains sequenced from a single sample in a study of T-cell memory formation after mild COVID-19. Using its own MiXCR run on the 5' RACE reads, TCRdb lists one record per CDR3 protein. The sample includes some 600,000 distinct CDR3 sequences, around 16% of them seen just once. What was sequenced was PBMCs or a T cell subset sorted from them (not recorded which). The receptors shown here come from an adult woman who had mild COVID-19 (a few samples of this study predate the infection). Cell type and time point are not known.

Only a few counts were recorded for this clonotype. The gene calls are TRBV5-1 and TRBJ2-3; the D is unclear. The CDR3 extends over 14 amino acids. Per the germline V gene, CDR1 is SGHRS and CDR2 is YFSETQ. Trimming shortened V by 0 bases and J by 6 bases, and 11 bases separated the two germline ends. The CDR3 DNA is TGCGCCAGCAGCTTGGGGGAACTGGGCGATACGCAGTATTTT. As protein: CASSLGELGDTQYF.

This chain uses TRBV20-1 with TRBJ1-2, with D perhaps TRBD1 (5 bases). The CDR3 is 17 residues long. Trimming took 0 bases from V and 8 from J, leaving 25 bases between them. Germline V gives CDR1 DFQATT, CDR2 SNEGSKA (reference sequence). CDR3 in amino acids: CSARDLHTVEGLKGYTF. The CDR3 bases are TGCAGTGCTAGAGATCTGCACACGGTAGAGGGGTTAAAGGGCTACACCTTC.

This chain joins TRBV4-3 and TRBJ2-3; maybe TRBD1 (5 bases). Germline loops: CDR1 LGHNA, CDR2 YSLEER. V was cut by 2 bases and J by 4 bases, with 7 bases left in between. The CDR3 length is 13 residues. The DNA of the CDR3 is TGCGCCAGCAGCCAAAAAGGGGCAGATACGCAGTATTTT. This codes for CASSQKGADTQYF.

This clonotype was observed many times. The V and J genes are TRBV7-2 and TRBJ2-3; 9 nucleotides align to TRBD2. J was trimmed by 1 base and V by 6 bases; bases with no gene match: 5. Germline V CDR1 and CDR2: SGHTA, FQGNSA. The CDR3 totals 15 residues. CDR3 sequence reads: CASRVIAGGTDTQYF. The CDR3 coding sequence is TGTGCCAGCAGGGTAATAGCGGGGGGCACAGATACGCAGTATTTT.

This clonotype appeared many times. CDR3 amino acids: CASSHMNTEAFF. DNA of the CDR3: TGTGCCAGCAGCCACATGAACACTGAAGCTTTCTTT. The V and J genes are TRBV12-3 or TRBV12-4 and TRBJ1-1, with D uncertain. The V end was cut by 6 bases, the J end by 0 bases, with 5 bases between. The CDR3 runs 12 residues.

There are a few counts of this clonotype. V and J are TRBV9 and TRBJ1-1; 9 bases line up with TRBD1. With V trimmed by 4 bases and J by 0 bases, 7 bases remained unmatched. The CDR3 has 16 amino acids. Germline CDR1 SGDLS, CDR2 YYNGEE. This CDR3 reads CASSPWTGAVNTEAFF. Here the CDR3 DNA reads TGTGCCAGCAGCCCTTGGACAGGGGCGGTGAACACTGAAGCTTTCTTT.

This clonotype was counted between two and nine times. J is TRBJ2-2 and V is TRBV4-1; a possible D gene is TRBD2 (6 bases). Trimming cost V 0 bases and J 2 bases, with 13 bases left between them. Looked up from germline, CDR1 is MGHRA and CDR2 is YSYEKL. This CDR3 has 17 residues. The CDR3 loop reads CASSQDRAGLNTGELFF. DNA for the CDR3: TGCGCCAGCAGCCAAGATAGGGCGGGGCTAAACACCGGGGAGCTGTTTTTT.

This clonotype was counted a few times. This chain connects TRBV12-3 or TRBV12-4 to TRBJ1-2, with 7 bases lining up with TRBD1. The J segment lost 6 bases and the V segment lost 4 bases, leaving 8 bases of the junction unmatched. This CDR3 contains 14 residues. CDR3 DNA sequence: TGTGCCAGCAGTTCCCGGCCAGGGGGAGATGGCTACACCTTC. It yields the protein CASSSRPGGDGYTF.

This chain uses TRBV27 with TRBJ1-2, with D maybe TRBD1 (6 bases). The CDR3 sequence is 17 residues long. The ends were cut back, 0 bases at V and 1 base at J, with 15 bases in the middle. Germline V gene data show CDR1 as MNHEY and CDR2 as SMNVEV (reference sequence). The CDR3 DNA is TGTGCCAGCAGTTTATCGATCAGGGGTTCCGTTAACTATGGCTACACCTTC. Residues: CASSLSIRGSVNYGYTF.

The chain combines TRBV27 with TRBJ2-7, with D perhaps matching TRBD1 (5 bases). Germline V gene data show CDR1 as MNHEY and CDR2 as SMNVEV (reference sequence). V was trimmed by 8 bases and J by 4 bases, leaving 9 bases between them. There are 11 residues in the CDR3. CDR3: CASQGSYEQYF. CDR3 coding DNA: TGTGCCAGCCAGGGTTCGTACGAGCAGTACTTC.

This chain links TRBV12-3 or TRBV12-4 with TRBJ2-4; TRBD2 matches 10 bases. V was clipped by 4 bases and J by 4 bases; unmatched bases: 19. CDR3 size: 20 residues. The CDR3 loop reads CASSSRNGDLIAGGKNIQYF. CDR3 coding DNA: TGTGCCAGCAGTTCCCGAAACGGGGACCTCATAGCGGGGGGAAAAAACATTCAGTACTTC.

CDR3 loop: CSVERPSARRGANVLTF. The CDR3 DNA reads TGCAGCGTTGAAAGGCCCTCAGCCCGGAGGGGGGCCAACGTCCTGACTTTC. The chain joins TRBV29-1 to TRBJ2-6, with D possibly being TRBD2 (5 bases). The CDR3 is made up of 17 amino acids. Germline V CDR1 and CDR2: SQVTM, ANQGSEA. V was clipped by 2 bases and J by 4 bases, with 18 bases between them.

In this sample, this clonotype turned up once. The CDR3 sequence is CASTISGPPMGEQYF. The CDR3, as DNA: TGTGCCAGCACAATTTCGGGACCCCCGATGGGCGAGCAGTACTTC. J is TRBJ2-7 and V is TRBV21-1; TRBD1 is the table's D call and was not checked against the DNA. TRBV21-1 is recorded as a pseudogene. The CDR3 is made up of 15 amino acids.

This chain uses TRBV7-3 with TRBJ2-5, with 8 bases identical to TRBD1. CDR1 and CDR2 from the germline V gene are SGHTA and FQGTGA. Trimming cost V 5 bases and J 4 bases; bases outside gene matches: 12. There are 16 residues in the CDR3. The CDR3 DNA sequence: TGTGCCAGCAGCCCAGGGACAGGCTCAAGGCCAGAGACCCAGTACTTC. Protein sequence: CASSPGTGSRPETQYF.

This clonotype occurred a few times. CDR3 protein: CAIRGSGTGGPEAFF. DNA for the CDR3: TGTGCCATCAGGGGGTCCGGGACAGGGGGCCCTGAAGCTTTCTTT. The V and J genes are TRBV10-3 and TRBJ1-1, with 12 bases matching TRBD1. Losses at the gene ends were 6 bases for V and 6 bases for J; bases not matched to a gene: 8. The length of the CDR3 is 15 residues. CDR1 and CDR2 from the germline V gene are ENHRY and SYGVKD.

This chain connects TRBV20-1 to TRBJ2-3, with a possible D match to TRBD2 (5 bases). V shed 5 bases and J shed 1 base, with 16 bases lying between them. Germline V CDR1 and CDR2: DFQATT, SNEGSKA (reference sequence). This CDR3 is built from 15 residues. This CDR3 is CSAEPGSGRTDTQYF. The CDR3 region has the DNA TGCAGTGCTGAACCTGGGAGTGGGCGCACAGATACGCAGTATTTT.

V usage is TRBV20-1 and J usage is TRBJ2-3; D gene uncertain. V lost 1 base and J lost 0, with 8 bases in between. This CDR3 is 14 amino acids long. The V gene's germline CDR1 is DFQATT and CDR2 SNEGSKA (reference sequence). The CDR3 sequence: CSARVLTSTDTQYF. For the CDR3, the DNA is TGCAGTGCTAGAGTCCTTACGAGCACAGATACGCAGTATTTT.

This clonotype was counted between two and nine times. The V and J genes are TRBV7-3 and TRBJ2-4, with D possibly TRBD1 on 6 matching bases. The V gene lost 2 bases and the J gene lost 6 bases, with 11 bases spanning the gap. Germline V CDR1 and CDR2: SGHTA, FQGTGA. The CDR3 has 14 amino acids. CDR3 DNA sequence: TGTGCCAGCAGCTTAGGCAGGGGTGCAAACATTCAGTACTTC. It yields the protein CASSLGRGANIQYF.

This rearrangement joins TRBV5-1 to TRBJ1-5, with D hard to call. V was clipped by 0 bases and J by 1 base, with 8 bases between them. The CDR3 consists of 15 residues. Germline CDR1 is SGHRS and CDR2 is YFSETQ. CDR3 sequence reads: CASSLAGMSNQPQHF. The CDR3 DNA follows: TGCGCCAGCAGCTTGGCCGGGATGAGCAATCAGCCCCAGCATTTT.

The chain uses TRBV7-8 and TRBJ2-1, with TRBD1 identical over 9 bases. V shed 1 base, J shed 3 bases, and the junction held 1 base outside the gene matches. CDR1 and CDR2 from the germline V gene are SGHVS and FQNEAQ. The CDR3 covers 15 residues. As DNA, the CDR3 is TGTGCCAGCAGCTTAGACAGGGGGCACTACAATGAGCAGTTCTTC. This sequence encodes CASSLDRGHYNEQFF.